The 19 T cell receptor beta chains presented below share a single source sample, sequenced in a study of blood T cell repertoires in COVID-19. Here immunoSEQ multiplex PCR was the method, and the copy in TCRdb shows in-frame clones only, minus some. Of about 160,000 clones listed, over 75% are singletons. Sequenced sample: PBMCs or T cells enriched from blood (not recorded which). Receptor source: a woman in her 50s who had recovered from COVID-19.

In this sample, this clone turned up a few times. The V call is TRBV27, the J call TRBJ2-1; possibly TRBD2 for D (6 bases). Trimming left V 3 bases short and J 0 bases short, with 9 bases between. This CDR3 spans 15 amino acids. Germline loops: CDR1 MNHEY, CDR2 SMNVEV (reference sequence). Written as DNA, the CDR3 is TGTGCCAGCAGTTTGGACGGGAGCTCCTACAATGAGCAGTTCTTC. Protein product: CASSLDGSSYNEQFF.

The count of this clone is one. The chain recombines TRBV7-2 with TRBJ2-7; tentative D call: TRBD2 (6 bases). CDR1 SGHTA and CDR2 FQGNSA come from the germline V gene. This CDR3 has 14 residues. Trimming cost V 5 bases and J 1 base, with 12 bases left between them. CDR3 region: CASSRTTLSYEQYF. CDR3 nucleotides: TGTGCCAGCAGCCGGACTACTCTTTCCTACGAGCAGTACTTC.

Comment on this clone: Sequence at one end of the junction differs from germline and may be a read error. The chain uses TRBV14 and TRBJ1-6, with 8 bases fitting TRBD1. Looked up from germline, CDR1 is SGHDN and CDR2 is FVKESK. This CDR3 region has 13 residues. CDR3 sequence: CASSQDIRGQASF. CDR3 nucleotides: TGTGCCAGCAGCCAAGATATCCGGGGACAGGCCTCCTTT.

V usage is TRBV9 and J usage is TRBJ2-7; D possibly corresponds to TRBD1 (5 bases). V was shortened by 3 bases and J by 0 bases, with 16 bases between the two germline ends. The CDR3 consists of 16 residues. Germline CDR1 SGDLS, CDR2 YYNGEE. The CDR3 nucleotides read TGTGCCAGCAGCGCGAGTGACAGTCGACCCTCCTACGAGCAGTACTTC. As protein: CASSASDSRPSYEQYF.

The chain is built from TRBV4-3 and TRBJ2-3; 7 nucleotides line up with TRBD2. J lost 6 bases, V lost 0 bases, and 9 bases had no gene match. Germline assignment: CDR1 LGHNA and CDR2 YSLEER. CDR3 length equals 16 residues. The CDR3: CASSQDQGGRADTQYF. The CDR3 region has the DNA TGCGCCAGCAGCCAAGATCAGGGAGGGAGGGCGGATACGCAGTATTTT.

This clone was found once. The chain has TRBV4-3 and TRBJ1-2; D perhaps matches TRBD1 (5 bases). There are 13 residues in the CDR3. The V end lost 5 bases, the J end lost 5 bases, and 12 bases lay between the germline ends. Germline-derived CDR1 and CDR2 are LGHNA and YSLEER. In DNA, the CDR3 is TGCGCCAGCAGCAAGACAGATGGGTATGGCTACACCTTC. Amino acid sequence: CASSKTDGYGYTF.

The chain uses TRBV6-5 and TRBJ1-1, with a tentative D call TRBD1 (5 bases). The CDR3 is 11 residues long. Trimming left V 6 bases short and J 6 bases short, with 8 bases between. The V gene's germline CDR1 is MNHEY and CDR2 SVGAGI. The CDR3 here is CASSSRAEAFF. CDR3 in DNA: TGTGCCAGCAGCAGCAGGGCTGAAGCTTTCTTT.

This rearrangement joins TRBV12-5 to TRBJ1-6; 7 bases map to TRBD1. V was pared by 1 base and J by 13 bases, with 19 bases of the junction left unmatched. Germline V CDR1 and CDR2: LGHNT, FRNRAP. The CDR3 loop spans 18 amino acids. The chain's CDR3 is CASGLAPGSLGGGPPLHF. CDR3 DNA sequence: TGTGCTAGTGGTTTGGCCCCAGGGTCCTTAGGGGGCGGTCCCCCCCTCCACTTT.

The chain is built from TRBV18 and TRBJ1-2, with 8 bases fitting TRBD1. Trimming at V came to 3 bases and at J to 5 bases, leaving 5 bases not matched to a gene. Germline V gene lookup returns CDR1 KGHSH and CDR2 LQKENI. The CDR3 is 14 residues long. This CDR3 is CASSPDRDFYGYTF. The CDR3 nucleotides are TGTGCCAGCTCACCGGACAGGGACTTTTATGGCTACACCTTC.

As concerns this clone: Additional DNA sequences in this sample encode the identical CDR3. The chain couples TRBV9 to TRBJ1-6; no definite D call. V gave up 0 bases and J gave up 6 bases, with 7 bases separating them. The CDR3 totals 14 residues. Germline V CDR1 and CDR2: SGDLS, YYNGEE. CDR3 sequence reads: CASSVAGGNSPLHF. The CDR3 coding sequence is TGTGCCAGCAGCGTAGCAGGAGGTAATTCACCCCTCCACTTT.

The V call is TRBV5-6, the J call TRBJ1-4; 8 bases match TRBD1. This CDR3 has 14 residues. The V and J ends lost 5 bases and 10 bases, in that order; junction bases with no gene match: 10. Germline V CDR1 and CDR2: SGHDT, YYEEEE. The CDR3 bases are TGTGCCAGCAGGGAGGACAGGGTAGGCGGAAAACTGTTTTTT. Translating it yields CASREDRVGGKLFF.

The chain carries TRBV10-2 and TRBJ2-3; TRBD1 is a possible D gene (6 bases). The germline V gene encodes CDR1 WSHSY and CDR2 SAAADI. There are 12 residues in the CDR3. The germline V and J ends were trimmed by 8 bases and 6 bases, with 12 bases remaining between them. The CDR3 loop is CASGQLGDTQYF. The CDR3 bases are TGCGCCAGCGGACAGCTGGGGGATACGCAGTATTTT.

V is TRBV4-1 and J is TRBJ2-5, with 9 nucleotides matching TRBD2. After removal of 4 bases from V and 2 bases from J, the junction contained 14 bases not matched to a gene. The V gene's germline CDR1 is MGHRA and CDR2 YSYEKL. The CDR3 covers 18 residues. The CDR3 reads CASSPLTLGLAGQETQYF. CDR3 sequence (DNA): TGCGCCAGCAGCCCGTTGACCCTTGGGCTAGCGGGGCAAGAGACCCAGTACTTC.

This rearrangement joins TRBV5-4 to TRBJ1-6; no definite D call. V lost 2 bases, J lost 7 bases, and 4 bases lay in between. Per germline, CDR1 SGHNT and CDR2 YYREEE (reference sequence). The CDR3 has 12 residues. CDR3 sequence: CASSFGNSPLHF. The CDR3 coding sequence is TGTGCCAGCAGCTTCGGGAATTCACCCCTCCACTTT. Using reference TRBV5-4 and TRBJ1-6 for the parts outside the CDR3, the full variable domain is ETGVTQSPTHLIKTRGQQVTLRCSSQSGHNTVSWYQQALGQGPQFIFQYYREEENGRGNFPPRFSGLQFPNYSSELNVNALELDDSALYLCASSFGNSPLHFGNGTRLTVT.

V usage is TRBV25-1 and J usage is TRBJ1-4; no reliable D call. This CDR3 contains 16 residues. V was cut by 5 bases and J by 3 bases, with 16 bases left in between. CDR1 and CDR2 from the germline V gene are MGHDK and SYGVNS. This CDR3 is CASSSGENIANEKLFF. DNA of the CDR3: TGTGCCAGCAGTTCCGGGGAAAATATTGCTAATGAAAAACTGTTTTTT. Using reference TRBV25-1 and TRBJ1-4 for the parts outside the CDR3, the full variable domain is EADIYQTPRYLVIGTGKKITLECSQTMGHDKMYWYQQDPGMELHLIHYSYGVNSTEKGDLSSESTVSRIRTEHFPLTLESARPSHTSQYLCASSSGENIANEKLFFGSGTQLSVL.

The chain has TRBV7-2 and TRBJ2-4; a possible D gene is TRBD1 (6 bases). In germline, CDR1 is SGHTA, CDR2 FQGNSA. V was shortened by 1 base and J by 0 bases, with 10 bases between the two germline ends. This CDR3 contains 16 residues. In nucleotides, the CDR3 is TGTGCCAGCAGCTTAGAGCCAGGGGTAGCCAAAAACATTCAGTACTTC. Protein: CASSLEPGVAKNIQYF.

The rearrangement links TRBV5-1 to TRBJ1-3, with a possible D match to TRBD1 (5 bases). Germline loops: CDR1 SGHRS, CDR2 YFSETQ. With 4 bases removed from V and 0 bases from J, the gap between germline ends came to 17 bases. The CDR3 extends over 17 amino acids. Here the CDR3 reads CASSKGQSTGSGNTIYF. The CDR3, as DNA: TGCGCCAGCAGCAAGGGGCAGTCAACCGGCTCTGGAAACACCATATATTTT. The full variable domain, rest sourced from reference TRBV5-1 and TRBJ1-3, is KAGVTQTPRYLIKTRGQQVTLSCSPISGHRSVSWYQQTPGQGLQFLFEYFSETQRNKGNFPGRFSGRQFSNSRSEMNVSTLELGDSALYLCASSKGQSTGSGNTIYFGEGSWLTVV.

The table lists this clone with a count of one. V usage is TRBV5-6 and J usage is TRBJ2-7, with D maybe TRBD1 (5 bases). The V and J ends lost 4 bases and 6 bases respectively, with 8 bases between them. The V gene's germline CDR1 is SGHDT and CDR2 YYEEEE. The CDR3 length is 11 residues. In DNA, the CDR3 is TGTGCCAGCAGCCAGGGCTTCGAGCAGTACTTC. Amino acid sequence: CASSQGFEQYF.

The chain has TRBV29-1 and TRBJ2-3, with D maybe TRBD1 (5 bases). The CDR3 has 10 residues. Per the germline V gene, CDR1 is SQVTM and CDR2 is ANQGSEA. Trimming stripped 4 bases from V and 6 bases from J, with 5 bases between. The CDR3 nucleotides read TGCAGCGTTGCAGGGGATACGCAGTATTTT. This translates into CSVAGDTQYF.